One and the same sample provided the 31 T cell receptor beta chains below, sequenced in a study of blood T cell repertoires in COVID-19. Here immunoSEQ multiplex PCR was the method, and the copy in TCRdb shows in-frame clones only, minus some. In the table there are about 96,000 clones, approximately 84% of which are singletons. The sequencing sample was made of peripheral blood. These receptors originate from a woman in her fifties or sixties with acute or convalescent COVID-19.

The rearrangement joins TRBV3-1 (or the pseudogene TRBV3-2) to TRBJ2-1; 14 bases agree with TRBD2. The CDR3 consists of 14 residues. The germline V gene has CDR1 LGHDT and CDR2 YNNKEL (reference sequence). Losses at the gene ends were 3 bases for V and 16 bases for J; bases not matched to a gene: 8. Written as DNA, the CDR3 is TGTGCCAGCAGCCAGACTAGCGGGGGGGCCGAGCTCTTCTTC. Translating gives CASSQTSGGAELFF.

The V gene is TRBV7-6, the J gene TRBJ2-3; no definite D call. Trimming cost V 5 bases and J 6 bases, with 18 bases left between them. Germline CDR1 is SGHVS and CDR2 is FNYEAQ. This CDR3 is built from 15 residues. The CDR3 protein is CASSQLKAYADTQYF. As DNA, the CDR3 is TGTGCCAGCAGCCAACTGAAAGCTTACGCGGATACGCAGTATTTT.

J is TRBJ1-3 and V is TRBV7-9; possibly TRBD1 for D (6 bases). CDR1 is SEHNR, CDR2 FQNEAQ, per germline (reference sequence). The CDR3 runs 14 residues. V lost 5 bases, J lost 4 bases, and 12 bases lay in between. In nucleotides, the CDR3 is TGTGCCAGCAGCCCAACGGACAGAGGAAACACCATATATTTT. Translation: CASSPTDRGNTIYF.

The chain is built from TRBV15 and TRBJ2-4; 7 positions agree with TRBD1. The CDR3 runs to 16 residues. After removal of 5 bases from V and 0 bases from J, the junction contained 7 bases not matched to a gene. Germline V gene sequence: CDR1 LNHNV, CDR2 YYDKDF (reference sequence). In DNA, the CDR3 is TGTGCCACCAGCTTTGGGCAGGGGGTAGCCAAAAACATTCAGTACTTC. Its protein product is CATSFGQGVAKNIQYF.

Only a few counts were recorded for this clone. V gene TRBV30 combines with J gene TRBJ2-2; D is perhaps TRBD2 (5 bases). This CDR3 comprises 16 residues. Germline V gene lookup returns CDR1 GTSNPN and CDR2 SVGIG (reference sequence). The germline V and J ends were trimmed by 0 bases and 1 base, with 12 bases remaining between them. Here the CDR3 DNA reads TGTGCCTGGAGTGTTTTTTTTGGGAGGAACACCGGGGAGCTGTTTTTT. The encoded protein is CAWSVFFGRNTGELFF. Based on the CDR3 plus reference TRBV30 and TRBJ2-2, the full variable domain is SQTIHQWPATLVQPVGSPLSLECTVEGTSNPNLYWYRQAAGRGLQLLFYSVGIGQISSEVPQNLSASRPQDRQFILSSKKLLLSDSGFYLCAWSVFFGRNTGELFFGEGSRLTVL.

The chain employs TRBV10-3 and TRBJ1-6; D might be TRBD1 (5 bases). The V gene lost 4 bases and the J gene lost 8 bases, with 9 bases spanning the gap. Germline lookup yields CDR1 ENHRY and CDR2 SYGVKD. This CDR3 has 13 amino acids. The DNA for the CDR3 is TGTGCCATCAGTGGATCGACAGATTCACCCCTCCACTTT. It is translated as CAISGSTDSPLHF.

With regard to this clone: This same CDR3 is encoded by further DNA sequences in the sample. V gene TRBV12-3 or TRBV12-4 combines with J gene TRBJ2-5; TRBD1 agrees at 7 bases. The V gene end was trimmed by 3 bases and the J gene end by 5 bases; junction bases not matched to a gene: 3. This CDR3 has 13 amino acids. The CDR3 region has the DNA TGTGCCAGCAGTTTGACAGGGTTGGAGACCCAGTACTTC. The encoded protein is CASSLTGLETQYF.

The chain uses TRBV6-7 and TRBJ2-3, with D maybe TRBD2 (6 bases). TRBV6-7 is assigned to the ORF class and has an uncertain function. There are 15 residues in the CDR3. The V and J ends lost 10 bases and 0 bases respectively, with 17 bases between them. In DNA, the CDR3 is TGTGCCACGGAGGGACTTTTTGTTAGCACAGATACGCAGTATTTT. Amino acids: CATEGLFVSTDTQYF.

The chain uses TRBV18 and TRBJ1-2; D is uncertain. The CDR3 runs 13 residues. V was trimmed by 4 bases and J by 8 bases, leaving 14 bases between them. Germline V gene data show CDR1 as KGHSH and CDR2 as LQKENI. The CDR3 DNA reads TGTGCCAGCTCACTGGACGGGAGACCCGGCTACACCTTC. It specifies CASSLDGRPGYTF.

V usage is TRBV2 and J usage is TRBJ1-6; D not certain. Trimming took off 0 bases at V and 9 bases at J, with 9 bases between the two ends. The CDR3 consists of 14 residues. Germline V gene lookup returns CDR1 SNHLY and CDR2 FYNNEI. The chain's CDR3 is CASSEARQASPLHF. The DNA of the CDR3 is TGTGCCAGCAGTGAAGCCCGTCAGGCTTCACCCCTCCACTTT.

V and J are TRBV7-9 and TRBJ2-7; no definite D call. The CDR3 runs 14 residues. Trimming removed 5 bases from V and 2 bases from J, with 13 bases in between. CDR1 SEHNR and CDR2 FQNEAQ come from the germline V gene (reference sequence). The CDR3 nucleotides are TGTGCCAGCAGCGTAAATACCCCTACCTACGAGCAGTACTTC. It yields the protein CASSVNTPTYEQYF.

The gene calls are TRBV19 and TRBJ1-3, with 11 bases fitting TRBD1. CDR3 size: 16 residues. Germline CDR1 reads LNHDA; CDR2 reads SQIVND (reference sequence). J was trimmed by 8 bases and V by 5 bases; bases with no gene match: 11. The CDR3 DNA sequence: TGTGCCAGTAGTGTCGGCCGGGACAGGGGGACGTACACCATATATTTT. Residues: CASSVGRDRGTYTIYF.

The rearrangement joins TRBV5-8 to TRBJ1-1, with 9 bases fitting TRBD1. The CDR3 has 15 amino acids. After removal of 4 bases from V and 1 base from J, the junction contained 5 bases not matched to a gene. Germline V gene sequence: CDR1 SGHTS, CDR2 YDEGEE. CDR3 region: CASSDRDRENTEAFF. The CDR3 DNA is TGTGCCAGCAGCGATAGGGACAGGGAGAACACTGAAGCTTTCTTT.

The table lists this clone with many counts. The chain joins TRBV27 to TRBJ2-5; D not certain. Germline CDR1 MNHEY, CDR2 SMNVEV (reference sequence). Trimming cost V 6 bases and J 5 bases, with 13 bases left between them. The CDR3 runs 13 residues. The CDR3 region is CASRPLDYETQYF. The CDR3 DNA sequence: TGTGCCAGCAGGCCTCTAGATTACGAGACCCAGTACTTC.

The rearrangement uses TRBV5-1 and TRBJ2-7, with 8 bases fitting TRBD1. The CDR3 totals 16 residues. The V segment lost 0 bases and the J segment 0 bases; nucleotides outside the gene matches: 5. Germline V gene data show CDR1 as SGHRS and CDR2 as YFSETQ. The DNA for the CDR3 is TGCGCCAGCAGCTTGGCTGCGGGACAGGTCTCCTACGAGCAGTACTTC. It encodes CASSLAAGQVSYEQYF.

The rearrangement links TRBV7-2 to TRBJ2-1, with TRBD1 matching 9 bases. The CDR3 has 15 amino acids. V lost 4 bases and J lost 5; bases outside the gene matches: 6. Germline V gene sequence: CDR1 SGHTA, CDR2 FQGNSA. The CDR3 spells CASSSWDRDHNEQFF. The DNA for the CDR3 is TGTGCCAGCAGCTCGTGGGACAGGGACCACAATGAGCAGTTCTTC. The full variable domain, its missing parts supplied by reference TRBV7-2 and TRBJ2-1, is GAGVSQSPSNKVTEKGKDVELRCDPISGHTALYWYRQSLGQGLEFLIYFQGNSAPDKSGLPSDRFSAERTGGSVSTLTIQRTQQEDSAVYLCASSSWDRDHNEQFFGPGTRLTVL.

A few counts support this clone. This CDR3 is CASSLAGTGGLQNSPLHF. CDR3 bases: TGTGCCAGCAGCTTGGCCGGGACAGGGGGTTTGCAAAATTCACCCCTCCACTTT. The chain has TRBV5-6 and TRBJ1-6; the match to TRBD1 covers 11 bases. This CDR3 spans 18 amino acids. With V trimmed by 0 bases and J by 7 bases, 9 bases remained unmatched. Germline assignment: CDR1 SGHDT and CDR2 YYEEEE. The variable domain in full, with the rest retrieved from reference TRBV5-6 and TRBJ1-6, is DAGVTQSPTHLIKTRGQQVTLRCSPKSGHDTVSWYQQALGQGPQFIFQYYEEEERQRGNFPDRFSGHQFPNYSSELNVNALLLGDSALYLCASSLAGTGGLQNSPLHFGNGTRLTVT.

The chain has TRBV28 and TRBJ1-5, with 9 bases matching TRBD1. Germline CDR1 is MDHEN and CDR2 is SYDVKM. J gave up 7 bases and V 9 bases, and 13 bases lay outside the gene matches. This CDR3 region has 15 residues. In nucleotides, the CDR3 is TGTGCCAGTGAGGCTCGACAGGGGGTCAGCCAGCCCCAGCATTTT. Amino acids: CASEARQGVSQPQHF. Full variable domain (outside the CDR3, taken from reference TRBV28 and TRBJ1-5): DVKVTQSSRYLVKRTGEKVFLECVQDMDHENMFWYRQDPGLGLRLIYFSYDVKMKEKGDIPEGYSVSREKKERFSLILESASTNQTSMYLCASEARQGVSQPQHFGDGTRLSIL.

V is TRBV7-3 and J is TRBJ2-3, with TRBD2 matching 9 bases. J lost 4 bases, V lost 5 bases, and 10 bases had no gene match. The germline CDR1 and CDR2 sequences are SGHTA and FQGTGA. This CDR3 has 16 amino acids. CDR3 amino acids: CASSPRGGLAPDTQYF. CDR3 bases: TGTGCCAGCAGCCCGAGGGGGGGACTAGCACCAGATACGCAGTATTTT.

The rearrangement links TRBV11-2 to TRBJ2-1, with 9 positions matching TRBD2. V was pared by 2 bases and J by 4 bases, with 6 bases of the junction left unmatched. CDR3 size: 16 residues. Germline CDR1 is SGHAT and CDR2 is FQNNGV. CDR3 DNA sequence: TGTGCCAGCAGCTTAAATAGCGGGGGAGGGTACAATGAGCAGTTCTTC. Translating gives CASSLNSGGGYNEQFF.

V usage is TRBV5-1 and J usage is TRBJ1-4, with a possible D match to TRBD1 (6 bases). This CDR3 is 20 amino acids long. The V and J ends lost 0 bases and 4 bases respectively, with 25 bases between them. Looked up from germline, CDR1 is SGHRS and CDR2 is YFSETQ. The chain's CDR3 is CASSLAPVDSFYTSNEKLFF. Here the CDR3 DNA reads TGCGCCAGCAGCTTGGCCCCCGTGGACAGCTTCTACACTAGTAATGAAAAACTGTTTTTT.

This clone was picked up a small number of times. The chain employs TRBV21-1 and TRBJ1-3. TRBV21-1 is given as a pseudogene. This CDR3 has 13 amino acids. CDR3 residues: CASGGGLGNTIYF. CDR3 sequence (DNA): TGTGCCAGCGGGGGAGGCCTTGGAAACACCATATATTTT.

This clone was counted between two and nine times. This CDR3 reads CASSYRQGRNTEAFF. The DNA for the CDR3 is TGTGCCAGCAGTTACCGACAGGGGCGAAACACTGAAGCTTTCTTT. The chain couples TRBV6-5 to TRBJ1-1; TRBD1 agrees at 8 bases. J was trimmed by 2 bases and V by 2 bases; bases with no gene match: 4. CDR3 size: 15 residues. The germline CDR1 and CDR2 sequences are MNHEY and SVGAGI.

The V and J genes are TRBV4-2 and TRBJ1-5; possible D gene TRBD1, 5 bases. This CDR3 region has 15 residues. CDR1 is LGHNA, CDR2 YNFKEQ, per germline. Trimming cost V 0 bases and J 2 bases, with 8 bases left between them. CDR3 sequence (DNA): TGTGCCAGCAGCCAAGAGCGGGGCGGCAATCAGCCCCAGCATTTT. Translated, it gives CASSQERGGNQPQHF.

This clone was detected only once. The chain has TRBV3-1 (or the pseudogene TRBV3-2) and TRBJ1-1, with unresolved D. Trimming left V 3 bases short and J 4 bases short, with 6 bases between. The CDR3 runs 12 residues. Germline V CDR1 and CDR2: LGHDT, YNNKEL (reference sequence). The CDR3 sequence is CASSHGLTEAFF. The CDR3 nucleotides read TGTGCCAGCAGCCACGGACTCACTGAAGCTTTCTTT.

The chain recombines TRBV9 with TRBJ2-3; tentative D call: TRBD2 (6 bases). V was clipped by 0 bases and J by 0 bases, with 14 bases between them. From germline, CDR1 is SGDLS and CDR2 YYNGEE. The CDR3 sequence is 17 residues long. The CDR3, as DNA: TGTGCCAGCAGCGTAGACCCAAGCGGGCGCAGCACAGATACGCAGTATTTT. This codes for CASSVDPSGRSTDTQYF. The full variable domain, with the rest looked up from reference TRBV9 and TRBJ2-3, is DSGVTQTPKHLITATGQRVTLRCSPRSGDLSVYWYQQSLDQGLQFLIQYYNGEERAKGNILERFSAQQFPDLHSELNLSSLELGDSALYFCASSVDPSGRSTDTQYFGPGTRLTVL.

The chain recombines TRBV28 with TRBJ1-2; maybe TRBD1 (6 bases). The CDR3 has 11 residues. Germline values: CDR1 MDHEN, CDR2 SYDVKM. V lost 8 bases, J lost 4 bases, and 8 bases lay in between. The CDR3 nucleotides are TGTGCCAGCTGGGACATCTATGGCTACACCTTC. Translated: CASWDIYGYTF.

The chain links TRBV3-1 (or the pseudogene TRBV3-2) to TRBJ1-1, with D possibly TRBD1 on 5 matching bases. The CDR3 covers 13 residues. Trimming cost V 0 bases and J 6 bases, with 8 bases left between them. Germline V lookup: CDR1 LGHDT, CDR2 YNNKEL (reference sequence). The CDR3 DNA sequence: TGTGCCAGCAGCCAAGACAGGGTATCTGAAGCTTTCTTT. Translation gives CASSQDRVSEAFF.

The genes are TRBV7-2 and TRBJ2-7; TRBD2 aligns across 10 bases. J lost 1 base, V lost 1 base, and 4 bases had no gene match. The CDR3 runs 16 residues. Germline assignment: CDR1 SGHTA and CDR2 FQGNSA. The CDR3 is CASSLVSGGGSYEQYF. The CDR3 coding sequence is TGTGCCAGCAGCTTAGTGAGCGGGGGGGGTTCCTACGAGCAGTACTTC.

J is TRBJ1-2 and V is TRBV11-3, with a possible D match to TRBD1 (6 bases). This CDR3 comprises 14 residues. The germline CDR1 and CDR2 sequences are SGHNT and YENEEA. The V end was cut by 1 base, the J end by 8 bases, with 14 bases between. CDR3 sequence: CASSLVSRGEGYTF. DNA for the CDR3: TGTGCCAGCAGCTTAGTAAGCAGGGGAGAGGGCTACACCTTC.

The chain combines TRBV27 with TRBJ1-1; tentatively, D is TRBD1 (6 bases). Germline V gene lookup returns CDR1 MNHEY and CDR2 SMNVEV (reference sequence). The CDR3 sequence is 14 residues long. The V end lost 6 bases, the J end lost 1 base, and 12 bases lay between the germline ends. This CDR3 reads CASSQGRENTEAFF. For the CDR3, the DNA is TGTGCCAGCAGCCAGGGGAGGGAGAACACTGAAGCTTTCTTT.